The clone carrying this T cell receptor (beta chain) was counted a few times. The antigen remains unidentified. TCRdb passed the reads through MiXCR, listing each CDR3 protein once. The sample consists of around 900,000 distinct CDR3 sequences, around 31% of them appearing once. The record originates from a study of T cell repertoires in cytomegalovirus infection. Turning to the study itself: Shared public TCR beta signatures pointed to both CMV infection and a matching HLA type. Study results and caveats: The study identified carriers of CMV plus the relevant HLA from cumulative public TCR beta family frequency. The ex vivo response was dominated by HLA-C-restricted CMV-specific TCR beta clonotypes.

The CDR3 spans 15 residues. J gave up 7 bases and V 0 bases, and 3 bases lay outside the gene matches. Germline V lookup: CDR1 LGHNA, CDR2 YNFKEQ. The sequence was collected from a human donor in good health (CMV status not recorded). Some clones in this sample may be carry-over from other donors' samples. The chain joins TRBV4-2 to TRBJ1-4, with 9 positions matching TRBD1. Sequenced here: cultured CD8+ T cells from PBMCs, sampled from culture after CMV antigen stimulation. DNA of the CDR3: TGTGCCAGCAGCCAAGATGGGGGACAGGGTGAAAAACTGTTTTTT. It yields the protein CASSQDGGQGEKLFF.